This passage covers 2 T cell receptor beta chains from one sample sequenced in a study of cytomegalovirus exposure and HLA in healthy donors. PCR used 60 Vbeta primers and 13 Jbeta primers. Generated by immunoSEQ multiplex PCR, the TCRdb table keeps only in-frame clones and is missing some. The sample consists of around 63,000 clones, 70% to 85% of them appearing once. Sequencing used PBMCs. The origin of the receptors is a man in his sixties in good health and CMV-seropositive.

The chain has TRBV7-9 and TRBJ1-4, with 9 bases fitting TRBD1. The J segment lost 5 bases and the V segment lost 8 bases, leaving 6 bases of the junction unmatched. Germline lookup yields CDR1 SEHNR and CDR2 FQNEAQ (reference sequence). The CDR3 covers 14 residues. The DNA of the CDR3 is TGTGCCAGCGCGGTCGGGACAGGGAATGAAAAACTGTTTTTT. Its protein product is CASAVGTGNEKLFF.

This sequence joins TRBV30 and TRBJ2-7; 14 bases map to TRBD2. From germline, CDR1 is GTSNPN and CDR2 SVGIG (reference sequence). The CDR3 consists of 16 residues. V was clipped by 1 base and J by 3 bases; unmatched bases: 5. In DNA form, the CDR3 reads TGTGCCTGGAGTGGGACTAGCGGGAGGAACGGCTACGAGCAGTACTTC. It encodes CAWSGTSGRNGYEQYF. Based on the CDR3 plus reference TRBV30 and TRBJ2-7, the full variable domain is SQTIHQWPATLVQPVGSPLSLECTVEGTSNPNLYWYRQAAGRGLQLLFYSVGIGQISSEVPQNLSASRPQDRQFILSSKKLLLSDSGFYLCAWSGTSGRNGYEQYFGPGTRLTVT.